Below are 19 T cell receptor beta chains sequenced from a single sample in a study of blood T cell repertoires in COVID-19. Method: immunoSEQ multiplex PCR; TCRdb's copy keeps in-frame clones and lacks some. The profile shows 300,000 to 400,000 clones, roughly 84% of them singletons. Source material: peripheral blood. These receptors all come from a man aged 45-65 years with active or convalescent COVID-19.

The chain is built from TRBV29-1 and TRBJ2-7, with 8 bases that match TRBD1. V shed 6 bases, J shed 1 base, and the junction held 8 bases outside the gene matches. Germline V gives CDR1 SQVTM, CDR2 ANQGSEA. CDR3 size: 14 residues. The CDR3 DNA reads as TGCAGCGTGGTAACAGGGGGTTTGTCCTACGAGCAGTACTTC. It encodes CSVVTGGLSYEQYF.

The chain recombines TRBV28 with TRBJ2-3; 8 nucleotides match TRBD2. CDR1 and CDR2 (germline): MDHEN, SYDVKM. Trimming cost V 8 bases and J 1 base; bases outside gene matches: 14. The CDR3 has 17 residues. As DNA, the CDR3 is TGTGCCAGCTCTTCTCTTGGGGCGGGGGGCCGCACAGATACGCAGTATTTT. Its protein product is CASSSLGAGGRTDTQYF.

CDR3 protein: CASSLGSVGEQYF. CDR3 sequence (DNA): TGTGCCAGCAGCTTAGGGAGCGTCGGCGAGCAGTACTTC. The gene calls are TRBV7-2 and TRBJ2-7, with D hard to call. Germline CDR1 SGHTA, CDR2 FQGNSA. The CDR3 is made up of 13 amino acids. Trimming pared 1 base from V and 6 bases from J, leaving 10 bases between.

The chain combines TRBV3-1 (or the pseudogene TRBV3-2) with TRBJ1-6; no reliable D call. The CDR3 spans 13 residues. Germline V gene lookup returns CDR1 LGHDT and CDR2 YNNKEL (reference sequence). Between the trimmed V and J ends, which lost 0 bases and 11 bases, there was a span of 8 bases. In nucleotides, the CDR3 is TGTGCCAGCAGCCAAGACGGGAGGCCACCCCTCCACTTT. Protein: CASSQDGRPPLHF.

The V gene is TRBV4-1, the J gene TRBJ1-4, with D unclear. Germline V gene data show CDR1 as MGHRA and CDR2 as YSYEKL. The CDR3 has 12 amino acids. With 2 bases removed from V and 7 bases from J, the gap between germline ends came to 5 bases. The CDR3 spells CASSQPFEKLFF. The CDR3 DNA follows: TGCGCCAGCAGCCAACCCTTTGAAAAACTGTTTTTT.

The chain links TRBV3-1 (or the pseudogene TRBV3-2) to TRBJ1-2; D might be TRBD1 (5 bases). The germline CDR1 and CDR2 sequences are LGHDT and YNNKEL (reference sequence). Trimming cost V 0 bases and J 8 bases, with 10 bases left between them. The CDR3 extends over 13 amino acids. In nucleotides, the CDR3 is TGTGCCAGCAGCCAAGAAGGGGTACCGGGCTACACCTTC. It codes for CASSQEGVPGYTF.

The chain combines TRBV6-5 with TRBJ1-2; D perhaps matches TRBD1 (6 bases). CDR1 and CDR2 (germline): MNHEY, SVGAGI. V was shortened by 6 bases and J by 1 base, with 12 bases between the two germline ends. There are 14 residues in the CDR3. The CDR3 loop reads CASRSTGINYGYTF. The CDR3 coding sequence is TGTGCCAGCAGATCAACAGGGATTAACTATGGCTACACCTTC.

This rearrangement joins TRBV19 to TRBJ1-5, with unresolved D. The V gene's germline CDR1 is LNHDA and CDR2 SQIVND (reference sequence). V was shortened by 5 bases and J by 3 bases, with 11 bases between the two germline ends. This CDR3 is 14 amino acids long. DNA for the CDR3: TGTGCCAGTAGTCGAGCGGGCCACAATCAGCCCCAGCATTTT. Translation: CASSRAGHNQPQHF.

The chain couples TRBV6-4 to TRBJ2-3; TRBD2 aligns across 11 bases. CDR1 is MRHNA and CDR2 is SNTAGT in the germline V gene. J gave up 9 bases and V 4 bases, and 6 bases lay outside the gene matches. The CDR3 contains 14 residues. The CDR3 loop is CASSVLAGGGTQYF. The CDR3 coding sequence is TGTGCCAGCAGTGTTTTAGCGGGGGGGGGCACGCAGTATTTT.

The chain couples TRBV5-4 to TRBJ2-3; 12 bases fit TRBD1. After removal of 4 bases from V and 3 bases from J, the junction contained 6 bases not matched to a gene. Germline CDR1 and CDR2: SGHNT and YYREEE (reference sequence). This CDR3 is 16 amino acids long. The CDR3 spells CASSIPGQGATDTQYF. In DNA, the CDR3 is TGTGCCAGCAGCATACCGGGACAGGGGGCTACAGATACGCAGTATTTT.

The chain combines TRBV7-3 with TRBJ2-3; D is possibly TRBD2 (5 bases). V dropped 4 bases and J dropped 0 bases, with 11 bases sitting between them. CDR3 length equals 15 residues. The germline CDR1 and CDR2 sequences are SGHTA and FQGTGA. CDR3 amino acids: CASSSPGSSTDTQYF. In nucleotides, the CDR3 is TGTGCCAGCAGCTCACCGGGGAGCAGCACAGATACGCAGTATTTT.

The CDR3 sequence: CASSHVGRGGELFF. The DNA for the CDR3 is TGCGCCAGCAGCCATGTCGGGAGAGGCGGGGAGCTGTTTTTT. The chain carries TRBV4-1 and TRBJ2-2; tentatively, D is TRBD2 (6 bases). V shed 3 bases and J shed 7 bases, with 12 bases lying between them. Germline loops: CDR1 MGHRA, CDR2 YSYEKL. This CDR3 spans 14 amino acids.

The chain carries TRBV6-1 and TRBJ2-7; 8 nucleotides agree with TRBD1. The CDR3 sequence is 16 residues long. From germline, CDR1 is MNHNS and CDR2 SASEGT. Germline trimming cut 2 bases from V and 12 bases from J; bases unmatched to any gene: 18. CDR3 nucleotides: TGTGCCAGCAGTGAACCAGGGACAGGAGGGAATCGAGCAGTGTACTTC. Translation: CASSEPGTGGNRAVYF.

This sequence joins TRBV28 and TRBJ2-1, with unresolved D. CDR3 length equals 16 residues. CDR1 is MDHEN, CDR2 SYDVKM, per germline. V was clipped by 3 bases and J by 3 bases, with 15 bases between them. This chain's CDR3 is CASSFHDSPNYNEQFF. The CDR3 coding sequence is TGTGCCAGCAGTTTTCATGACTCCCCAAACTACAATGAGCAGTTCTTC.

This clone was seen more than once but under ten times. The gene calls are TRBV7-2 and TRBJ1-3; D may be TRBD1 (5 bases). Trimming pared 5 bases from V and 3 bases from J, leaving 14 bases between. This CDR3 is built from 15 residues. The germline V gene has CDR1 SGHTA and CDR2 FQGNSA. The DNA of the CDR3 is TGTGCCAGCAGCCTCAGGGTTTCAATTGGAAACACCATATATTTT. It specifies CASSLRVSIGNTIYF.

The CDR3 spells CASSRQGQGSNEQFF. The CDR3 bases are TGTGCCAGCTCACGGCAGGGACAGGGAAGCAATGAGCAGTTCTTC. This chain links TRBV18 with TRBJ2-1, with 9 bases that match TRBD1. Germline CDR1 reads KGHSH; CDR2 reads LQKENI. The length of the CDR3 is 15 residues. The J segment lost 6 bases and the V segment lost 4 bases, leaving 7 bases of the junction unmatched.

V gene TRBV7-9 combines with J gene TRBJ1-6; TRBD1 might be the D (5 bases). CDR3 length equals 15 residues. Germline assignment: CDR1 SEHNR and CDR2 FQNEAQ (reference sequence). V lost 9 bases and J 0 bases, leaving 12 bases between the germline ends. The CDR3 sequence is CASVRQSSYNSPLHF. The CDR3 nucleotides read TGTGCCAGTGTAAGACAGAGCTCCTATAATTCACCCCTCCACTTT.

J is TRBJ2-7 and V is TRBV30, with TRBD1 identical over 8 bases. The ends lost 4 bases at V and 5 bases at J; junction bases unmatched: 16. Germline V gives CDR1 GTSNPN, CDR2 SVGIG (reference sequence). This CDR3 contains 16 residues. CDR3 sequence: CAWNVPAGGISNEQYF. CDR3 sequence (DNA): TGTGCCTGGAACGTCCCCGCAGGGGGCATTTCAAACGAGCAGTACTTC. Based on the CDR3 plus reference TRBV30 and TRBJ2-7, the full variable domain is SQTIHQWPATLVQPVGSPLSLECTVEGTSNPNLYWYRQAAGRGLQLLFYSVGIGQISSEVPQNLSASRPQDRQFILSSKKLLLSDSGFYLCAWNVPAGGISNEQYFGPGTRLTVT.

This chain joins TRBV7-7 and TRBJ2-1, with 9 bases that match TRBD1. Trimming removed 5 bases from V and 10 bases from J; junction bases left unmatched: 6. The CDR3 spans 13 residues. Looked up from germline, CDR1 is SSHAT and CDR2 is FNYEAQ (reference sequence). CDR3 region: CASSRDRDGEQFF. CDR3 DNA sequence: TGTGCCAGCAGCAGGGACAGGGACGGGGAGCAGTTCTTC.